A selection of T cell receptor beta chains follows, all from one sample in a study. TCRdb called the 5' RACE reads again in MiXCR, with one record for every CDR3 protein. The table has 50,000 to 65,000 distinct CDR3 sequences, around 20% seen once; the top ten hold 3.2%. Sequencing was carried out using tumor-infiltrating Tregs sorted from the breast tumor. The receptors derive from a female donor with breast cancer. The CDR3 runs from the conserved cysteine through the conserved F or W. D genes are given only for firm matches. Clone sizes are given selectively: once, few, many, or a class where the clone is expanded.

d_gene: TRBD1; j_gene: TRBJ2-7; v_gene: TRBV6-6; abundance: medium-sized; CDR3nt: TGTGCCAGCAGTTACTCCAGAGGACAGGGACTGTACGAGCAGTACTTC; CDR3aa: CASSYSRGQGLYEQYF
d_gene: TRBD2; j_gene: TRBJ2-7; v_gene: TRBV9; abundance: few; CDR3nt: TGTGCCAGCAGCGTCGCCGGGACTAGCGTGGTAGGCGAGCAGTACTTC; CDR3aa: CASSVAGTSVVGEQYF
d_gene: .; j_gene: TRBJ2-4; v_gene: TRBV20-1; abundance: few; CDR3nt: TGCAGTGCTAGACTCCCAGCAGGCGGCATTCAGTACTTC; CDR3aa: CSARLPAGGIQYF
d_gene: .; j_gene: TRBJ1-1; v_gene: TRBV19; abundance: .; CDR3nt: TGTGCCAGTAGTATGGAGAAAACACAGGACACTGAAGCTTTCTTT; CDR3aa: CASSMEKTQDTEAFF
d_gene: .; j_gene: TRBJ1-1; v_gene: TRBV6-2/TRBV6-3; abundance: many; CDR3nt: TGTGCCAGCAGTTACTCGACCAGACCCGCCATGAACACTGAAGCTTTCTTT; CDR3aa: CASSYSTRPAMNTEAFF
d_gene: TRBD2; j_gene: TRBJ2-3; v_gene: TRBV7-2; abundance: .; CDR3nt: TGTGCCAGCAGCTTAGACGGTAGCGGGAGAAGGGGCACAGATACGCAGTATTTT; CDR3aa: CASSLDGSGRRGTDTQYF
d_gene: TRBD1; j_gene: TRBJ2-2; v_gene: TRBV5-1; abundance: few; CDR3nt: TGCGCCAGCAGGCCCGGGACAGTCACCGGGGAGCTGTTTTTT; CDR3aa: CASRPGTVTGELFF
d_gene: .; j_gene: TRBJ2-2; v_gene: TRBV3-1; abundance: .; CDR3nt: TGTGTCAGCAGCCACACGGACACGGGTACCGGGGAGCTGTTTTTT; CDR3aa: CVSSHTDTGTGELFF
d_gene: TRBD1; j_gene: TRBJ2-1; v_gene: TRBV7-6; abundance: .; CDR3nt: TGTGCCAGCAGCTTCCCCTACGGACAGGGGGAGAGGGAGCAGTTCTTC; CDR3aa: CASSFPYGQGEREQFF
d_gene: .; j_gene: TRBJ2-2; v_gene: TRBV2; abundance: many; CDR3nt: TGTGCCAGCAGGCCCGGGACAATCACCGGGGAGCTGTTTTTT; CDR3aa: CASRPGTITGELFF
d_gene: .; j_gene: TRBJ2-1; v_gene: TRBV9; abundance: many; CDR3nt: TGTGCCAGCAGCGTAGCTGACCCGGGGGATGAGCAGTTCTTC; CDR3aa: CASSVADPGDEQFF
d_gene: .; j_gene: TRBJ1-1; v_gene: TRBV24-1; abundance: .; CDR3nt: TGTGCCACCAGTGGAAGCAGGACTAGTGAAGCTTTCTTT; CDR3aa: CATSGSRTSEAFF
d_gene: TRBD2; j_gene: TRBJ2-4; v_gene: TRBV15; abundance: few; CDR3nt: TGTGCCACCAGCAGAGAGACTAGCGTAGCCAAAAACATTCAGTACTTC; CDR3aa: CATSRETSVAKNIQYF
d_gene: TRBD2; j_gene: TRBJ2-1; v_gene: TRBV5-4; abundance: .; CDR3nt: TGTGCCAGCAGCATAGGCGGCGGGAGCTCCTACAATGAGCAGTTCTTC; CDR3aa: CASSIGGGSSYNEQFF
d_gene: TRBD2; j_gene: TRBJ2-2; v_gene: TRBV24-1; abundance: .; CDR3nt: TGTGCCACCAGGGGGAGCGGGACTGGCGGGGAGCTGTTTTTT; CDR3aa: CATRGSGTGGELFF
d_gene: .; j_gene: TRBJ1-1; v_gene: TRBV18; abundance: few; CDR3nt: TGTGCCAGCTCACCTGACAGCACTAGGGCTGAAGCTTTCTTT; CDR3aa: CASSPDSTRAEAFF
d_gene: .; j_gene: TRBJ1-1; v_gene: TRBV30; abundance: few; CDR3nt: TGTGCCTGGAGTGACGGGAGGGCGAACACTGAAGCTTTCTTT; CDR3aa: CAWSDGRANTEAFF
d_gene: TRBD2; j_gene: TRBJ2-7; v_gene: TRBV5-1; abundance: .; CDR3nt: TGCGCCAGCACCCTAGGCGGGAGGTCCTACGAGCAGTACTTC; CDR3aa: CASTLGGRSYEQYF
d_gene: .; j_gene: TRBJ2-2; v_gene: TRBV5-1; abundance: many; CDR3nt: TGCGCCAGCAGCGACCGGACCAAACGGGACACCGGGGAGCTGTTTTTT; CDR3aa: CASSDRTKRDTGELFF
d_gene: .; j_gene: TRBJ1-1; v_gene: TRBV7-3; abundance: many; CDR3nt: TGTGCCAGCAGCTTTCTCGGGGAAGGGGCTGAAGCTTTCTTT; CDR3aa: CASSFLGEGAEAFF
d_gene: .; j_gene: TRBJ2-3; v_gene: TRBV5-6; abundance: .; CDR3nt: TGTGCCGGCAGCCCCCCTTTTGGGACAGATACGCAGTATTTT; CDR3aa: CAGSPPFGTDTQYF
d_gene: .; j_gene: TRBJ1-2; v_gene: TRBV5-1; abundance: few; CDR3nt: TGCGCCAGCAGCCCCCACAGGGAGGGCTATGGCTACACCTTC; CDR3aa: CASSPHREGYGYTF
d_gene: .; j_gene: TRBJ2-5; v_gene: TRBV5-1; abundance: many; CDR3nt: TGCGCCAGCAGCTCCGGGCAGGTGGGATCCCAAGAGACCCAGTACTTC; CDR3aa: CASSSGQVGSQETQYF
d_gene: .; j_gene: TRBJ1-1; v_gene: TRBV5-6; abundance: .; CDR3nt: TGTGCCAGCAGCCGTCCATGGCGGGGAGATGCTTTCTTT; CDR3aa: CASSRPWRGDAFF
d_gene: TRBD1; j_gene: TRBJ2-5; v_gene: TRBV20-1; abundance: few; CDR3nt: TGCAGTGCGCGGACAGGGACCAACCAAGAGACCCAGTACTTC; CDR3aa: CSARTGTNQETQYF
d_gene: TRBD1; j_gene: TRBJ1-2; v_gene: TRBV29-1; abundance: .; CDR3nt: TGCAGCGCTGGGGACAGCTATGGCTACACCTTC; CDR3aa: CSAGDSYGYTF
d_gene: .; j_gene: TRBJ2-5; v_gene: TRBV3-1; abundance: few; CDR3nt: TGTGCCAGCAGCCAAGATAAGGGCGACCGCCAAGAGACCCAGTACTTC; CDR3aa: CASSQDKGDRQETQYF
d_gene: TRBD2; j_gene: TRBJ2-7; v_gene: TRBV6-5; abundance: .; CDR3nt: TGTGCCAGCAGTAACGCGGGAGGGGGTTCTTACGAGCAGTACTTC; CDR3aa: CASSNAGGGSYEQYF
d_gene: .; j_gene: TRBJ1-5; v_gene: TRBV19; abundance: .; CDR3nt: TGTGCCAGTAGTATTATAGGGGCGGATCAGCCCCAGCATTTT; CDR3aa: CASSIIGADQPQHF
d_gene: .; j_gene: TRBJ1-1; v_gene: TRBV7-2; abundance: few; CDR3nt: TGTGCCAGCAGCTTAGCTGTGGGGGGAGCTTTCTTT; CDR3aa: CASSLAVGGAFF
d_gene: .; j_gene: TRBJ1-1; v_gene: TRBV3-1; abundance: .; CDR3nt: TGTGCCAGCAGCCTGAGGACCGAAGCTGAAGCTTTCTTT; CDR3aa: CASSLRTEAEAFF
d_gene: .; j_gene: TRBJ2-3; v_gene: TRBV6-5; abundance: many; CDR3nt: TGTGCCAGCCGAGACCGGGCCCCGGGACCCACAGATACGCAGTATTTT; CDR3aa: CASRDRAPGPTDTQYF
d_gene: .; j_gene: TRBJ2-1; v_gene: TRBV6-1; abundance: few; CDR3nt: TGTGCCAGCAGTGCCGGAGGGACATCCTACAATGAGCAGTTCTTC; CDR3aa: CASSAGGTSYNEQFF
d_gene: TRBD2; j_gene: TRBJ2-7; v_gene: TRBV5-1; abundance: .; CDR3nt: TGCGCCAGCAGCCTCGGGGTAGCGGGTTTCTACGAGCAGTACTTC; CDR3aa: CASSLGVAGFYEQYF
d_gene: .; j_gene: TRBJ2-3; v_gene: TRBV7-2; abundance: few; CDR3nt: TGTGCCAGCAGCCTCCCCAGCACAGATACGCAGTATTTT; CDR3aa: CASSLPSTDTQYF
d_gene: .; j_gene: TRBJ1-3; v_gene: TRBV4-3; abundance: .; CDR3nt: TGCGCCAGCAGCCAAGGCATCAGCTCTGGAAACACCATATATTTT; CDR3aa: CASSQGISSGNTIYF
d_gene: TRBD2; j_gene: TRBJ2-7; v_gene: TRBV11-2; abundance: few; CDR3nt: TGTGCCAGCAGCTTCTCTAGCGGGAGTACACCGTACGAGCAGTACTTC; CDR3aa: CASSFSSGSTPYEQYF
d_gene: .; j_gene: TRBJ2-3; v_gene: TRBV20-1; abundance: .; CDR3nt: TGCAGTGCTCCCTCCATGGGAGTAGGAGATACGCAGTATTTT; CDR3aa: CSAPSMGVGDTQYF
d_gene: .; j_gene: TRBJ2-3; v_gene: TRBV7-2; abundance: .; CDR3nt: TGTGCCAGCAGCATCGACTACCTTAGCACAGATACGCAGTATTTT; CDR3aa: CASSIDYLSTDTQYF
d_gene: .; j_gene: TRBJ2-3; v_gene: TRBV11-3; abundance: .; CDR3nt: TGTGCCAGCAGCCGAGGGGCTAGCACAGACACGCAGTATTTT; CDR3aa: CASSRGASTDTQYF
d_gene: TRBD1; j_gene: TRBJ2-7; v_gene: TRBV5-1; abundance: few; CDR3nt: TGCGCCAGCAGCTTGGCCATGGGGACAGGTGCCTACGAGCAGTACTTC; CDR3aa: CASSLAMGTGAYEQYF
d_gene: .; j_gene: TRBJ2-1; v_gene: TRBV7-8; abundance: .; CDR3nt: TGTGCCAGCAGGGGAGCGGGCTCCTACAATGAGCAGTTCTTC; CDR3aa: CASRGAGSYNEQFF
d_gene: .; j_gene: TRBJ1-1; v_gene: TRBV10-1; abundance: few; CDR3nt: TGCGCCAGCAGTCACCGGGTTACGAACACTGAAGCTTTCTTT; CDR3aa: CASSHRVTNTEAFF
d_gene: TRBD1; j_gene: TRBJ2-1; v_gene: TRBV5-1; abundance: many; CDR3nt: TGCGCCAGCAGCTTACAGGGGCTGAGCTCCTACAATGAGCAGTTCTTC; CDR3aa: CASSLQGLSSYNEQFF